The sequence of this T cell receptor beta chain was determined in a study of cytomegalovirus exposure and HLA in healthy donors. Study-wide results and limits: Among the sequence variants, a highly shared cluster was likely an artifact of sequencing.

There are 15 residues in the CDR3. Looked up from germline, CDR1 is GTSNPN and CDR2 is SVGIG (reference sequence). V was clipped by 5 bases and J by 0 bases; unmatched bases: 6. Points on this clone: What it binds is not known.

Primers: 60 Vbeta forward and 13 Jbeta reverse. The table came from immunoSEQ multiplex PCR; TCRdb's copy has only in-frame clones and leaves some out. The sample lists fewer than 250,000 clones; 65% to 90% were seen once. The sequenced material came from PBMCs. This chain joins TRBV30 and TRBJ1-3, with 8 bases fitting TRBD1. The receptor's source is a girl aged 5 to 17 in good health and CMV-seronegative. The CDR3 protein is CAWGAGTGSGNTIYF. Here the CDR3 DNA reads TGTGCCTGGGGGGCTGGGACAGGCTCTGGAAACACCATATATTTT.